This T cell receptor (beta chain) was identified in a study of blood T cell repertoires in COVID-19. Study background: Researchers got acute and convalescent COVID-19 samples from the United States, Italy and Spain.

Original data processing: Reference gene primer amplification in the assay estimated nucleated cell counts. The protocol was immunoSEQ multiplex PCR, while the TCRdb copy is restricted to in-frame clones and leaves out a portion. V and J calls and clone size are as listed in that table; D and trimming were resolved from the DNA. The data show 100,000 to 150,000 clones, with 75% to 85% seen just once and around 37% held by the top ten. The germline V gene encodes CDR1 SNHLY and CDR2 FYNNEI. The CDR3 is made up of 11 amino acids. The genes are TRBV2 and TRBJ1-2, with TRBD1 identical over 8 bases. Sequenced input: peripheral blood. The receptor was derived from a man aged 40-55 years with active or convalescent COVID-19. In DNA, the CDR3 is TGTGCGGCAGGGGGCGGAGCAGGCTACACCTTC. Its protein product is CAAGGGAGYTF.